This passage covers 29 T cell receptor beta chains from one sample sequenced in a study of blood T cell repertoires in COVID-19 (dated by TCRdb to the early 2020s). The library was generated by the immunoSEQ multiplex PCR assay. TCRdb obtained this table from immuneACCESS and retained in-frame rearrangements with V and J assigned. These tables miss some clones; where compared with another copy, unresolved V genes account for less than half of the shortfall, and the remainder is unexplained. The sample includes about 180,000 clones, with under 90% observed a single time. 15% to 20% of the sample is held by the ten biggest clonotypes. Specimen: peripheral blood. These TCRs come from a person between 70 and 80 years old with COVID-19, enrolled during active disease.

This sequence joins TRBV7-2 and TRBJ2-3, with D possibly being TRBD2 (7 bases). Germline assignment: CDR1 SGHTA and CDR2 FQGNSA. CDR3 length: 17 residues. V was shortened by 4 bases and J by 1 base, with 18 bases between the two germline ends. CDR3 protein: CASSWVLGRGRTDTQYF. As DNA, the CDR3 is TGTGCCAGCAGCTGGGTTCTGGGGCGGGGGCGCACAGATACGCAGTATTTT.

This clone has only a few counts. The rearrangement uses TRBV24-1 and TRBJ1-5; unclear D gene. CDR3 length: 13 amino acids. V was pared by 5 bases and J by 9 bases, with 13 bases between. In germline, CDR1 is KGHDR, CDR2 SFDVKD. CDR3 protein: CATSGGDRGPQHF. CDR3 sequence (DNA): TGTGCCACCAGTGGAGGCGATCGGGGGCCCCAGCATTTT.

In its sample, this clone was seen a few times. V is TRBV7-9 and J is TRBJ2-1; TRBD2 matches 10 bases. Germline CDR1 reads SEHNR; CDR2 reads FQNEAQ (reference sequence). V shed 3 bases, J shed 9 bases, and the junction held 8 bases outside the gene matches. The CDR3 sequence is 15 residues long. The CDR3 DNA reads TGTGCCAGCAGCTTTAGCGGGGGGTCCCTACTTGAGCAGTTCTTC. This sequence encodes CASSFSGGSLLEQFF. Looking up the rest from reference TRBV7-9 and TRBJ2-1 gives the full variable domain: DTGVSQNPRHKITKRGQNVTFRCDPISEHNRLYWYRQTLGQGPEFLTYFQNEAQLEKSRLLSDRFSAERPKGSFSTLEIQRTEQGDSAMYLCASSFSGGSLLEQFFGPGTRLTVL.

In this sample, this clone turned up once. V usage is TRBV28 and J usage is TRBJ1-5; D is possibly TRBD1 (6 bases). Trimming pared 5 bases from V and 1 base from J, leaving 12 bases between. The CDR3 is 15 amino acids. Germline V CDR1 and CDR2: MDHEN, SYDVKM. The chain's CDR3 is CASSTTGFSNQPQHF. In DNA, the CDR3 is TGTGCCAGCAGTACTACAGGGTTCAGCAATCAGCCCCAGCATTTT.

The CDR3 reads CASTVRRTRNSYEQYF. CDR3 DNA sequence: TGTGCCAGCACCGTGAGAAGGACACGCAACTCCTACGAGCAGTACTTC. V is TRBV7-8 and J is TRBJ2-7; D perhaps matches TRBD1 (5 bases). V was pared by 7 bases and J by 0 bases, with 19 bases between. The CDR3 runs 16 residues. Germline CDR1 and CDR2: SGHVS and FQNEAQ. The full variable domain, in which reference TRBV7-8 and TRBJ2-7 provide the parts outside the CDR3, is GAGVSQSPRYKVAKRGQDVALRCDPISGHVSLFWYQQALGQGPEFLTYFQNEAQLDKSGLPSDRFFAERPEGSVSTLKIQRTQQEDSAVYLCASTVRRTRNSYEQYFGPGTRLTVT.

V usage is TRBV13 and J usage is TRBJ2-2; 12 nucleotides line up with TRBD2. Germline lookup yields CDR1 PRHDT and CDR2 FYEKMQ (reference sequence). There are 19 residues in the CDR3. With 4 bases clipped from V and 5 bases from J, the junction kept 14 bases outside the gene matches. CDR3 in amino acids: CASSSDRTSGKVGTGELFF. In DNA, the CDR3 is TGTGCCAGCAGCTCGGATCGGACTAGCGGGAAAGTTGGGACCGGGGAGCTGTTTTTT.

The chain combines TRBV14 with TRBJ2-7, with D perhaps matching TRBD2 (5 bases). This CDR3 is 16 amino acids long. From germline, CDR1 is SGHDN and CDR2 FVKESK. With 0 bases removed from V and 3 bases from J, the gap between germline ends came to 15 bases. The CDR3 spells CASSQDSSGIGYEQYF. DNA for the CDR3: TGTGCCAGCAGCCAAGATTCCAGCGGTATCGGCTACGAGCAGTACTTC.

The rearrangement uses TRBV28 and TRBJ1-4, with D possibly being TRBD1 (6 bases). The germline CDR1 and CDR2 sequences are MDHEN and SYDVKM. The CDR3 totals 13 residues. V lost 8 bases to trimming and J lost 5 bases, with 12 bases between them. Here the CDR3 reads CASLGQNNEKLFF. The CDR3 bases are TGTGCCAGCCTCGGACAGAACAATGAAAAACTGTTTTTT.

The chain is built from TRBV6-5 and TRBJ1-1; D gene unclear. V lost 6 bases, J lost 0 bases, and 11 bases lay in between. The CDR3 totals 14 residues. The germline gives CDR1 MNHEY, CDR2 SVGAGI. Here the CDR3 reads CASSGGVMNTEAFF. Written as DNA, the CDR3 is TGTGCCAGCAGCGGCGGGGTGATGAACACTGAAGCTTTCTTT.

This chain uses TRBV28 with TRBJ2-3; 13 bases align to TRBD2. J gave up 2 bases and V 5 bases, and 19 bases lay outside the gene matches. Germline V gene data show CDR1 as MDHEN and CDR2 as SYDVKM. The CDR3 contains 21 residues. The CDR3 bases are TGTGCCAGCAGTCCCACCGGAGGACTAGCGGGGGCGGCGGCACTCACAGATACGCAGTATTTT. Amino acids: CASSPTGGLAGAAALTDTQYF.

The chain employs TRBV5-3 and TRBJ1-6, with D possibly being TRBD1 (6 bases). TRBV5-3 is an ORF, with its function uncertain. With 4 bases removed from V and 4 bases from J, the gap between germline ends came to 12 bases. The CDR3 spans 15 residues. The DNA for the CDR3 is TGTGCCAGAAGCGTACTACAGGGATATAATTCACCCCTCCACTTT. As protein: CARSVLQGYNSPLHF.

This sequence joins TRBV7-2 and TRBJ2-1, with TRBD2 as a possible D gene (7 bases). The CDR3 consists of 15 residues. Germline CDR1 is SGHTA and CDR2 is FQGNSA. V gave up 3 bases and J gave up 9 bases, with 18 bases separating them. CDR3 sequence (DNA): TGTGCCAGCAGCTTTGGCGGGGGCCTACACGCTGAGCAGTTCTTC. Amino acids: CASSFGGGLHAEQFF.

The CDR3 loop is CASSARTGRSAGATEAFF. For the CDR3, the DNA is TGTGCCAGCAGCGCCCGGACAGGGAGGTCTGCTGGGGCCACTGAAGCTTTCTTT. The chain is built from TRBV7-8 and TRBJ1-1; 8 bases align to TRBD1. V shed 5 bases and J 4 bases; nucleotides not matched to a gene: 18. Germline V gene lookup returns CDR1 SGHVS and CDR2 FQNEAQ. The CDR3 extends over 18 amino acids. Full variable domain (outside the CDR3, taken from reference TRBV7-8 and TRBJ1-1): GAGVSQSPRYKVAKRGQDVALRCDPISGHVSLFWYQQALGQGPEFLTYFQNEAQLDKSGLPSDRFFAERPEGSVSTLKIQRTQQEDSAVYLCASSARTGRSAGATEAFFGQGTRLTVV.

The chain links TRBV19 to TRBJ1-6; a weak D match, TRBD1 (6 bases). Trimming removed 7 bases from V and 4 bases from J, with 14 bases in between. CDR1 and CDR2 (germline): LNHDA, SQIVND (reference sequence). CDR3 size: 15 residues. CDR3 bases: TGTGCCAGTAACAGACAGGCTGGGTATAATTCACCCCTCCACTTT. Its translation: CASNRQAGYNSPLHF. The full variable domain, completed using reference TRBV19 and TRBJ1-6, is DGGITQSPKYLFRKEGQNVTLSCEQNLNHDAMYWYRQDPGQGLRLIYYSQIVNDFQKGDIAEGYSVSREKKESFPLTVTSAQKNPTAFYLCASNRQAGYNSPLHFGNGTRLTVT.

This rearrangement joins TRBV28 to TRBJ2-2; 8 bases fit TRBD2. The ends lost 3 bases at V and 4 bases at J; junction bases unmatched: 4. This CDR3 has 15 residues. Germline CDR1 reads MDHEN; CDR2 reads SYDVKM. CDR3 bases: TGTGCCAGCAGTTTCCTCCGGGGGGGCACCGGGGAGCTGTTTTTT. This sequence encodes CASSFLRGGTGELFF.

The rearrangement uses TRBV18 and TRBJ1-6; TRBD1 matches 7 bases. Germline loops: CDR1 KGHSH, CDR2 LQKENI. V shed 5 bases and J 6 bases; nucleotides not matched to a gene: 13. This CDR3 has 17 amino acids. This CDR3 reads CASSTEVDRSLNSPLHF. The CDR3, as DNA: TGTGCCAGCTCAACCGAAGTGGACAGGTCTCTTAATTCACCCCTCCACTTT.

This clone has more than one count but fewer than ten. The chain uses TRBV7-3 and TRBJ1-1; D unresolved. Trimming pared 5 bases from V and 0 bases from J, leaving 7 bases between. Germline assignment: CDR1 SGHTA and CDR2 FQGTGA. The CDR3 totals 13 residues. CDR3 sequence: CASSVALNTEAFF. In DNA form, the CDR3 reads TGTGCCAGCAGCGTGGCATTGAACACTGAAGCTTTCTTT.

The chain links TRBV7-2 to TRBJ2-5, with D unresolved. Germline V lookup: CDR1 SGHTA, CDR2 FQGNSA. V lost 1 base and J 0 bases, leaving 6 bases between the germline ends. The CDR3 spans 14 residues. CDR3 sequence reads: CASSLDLYQETQYF. Here the CDR3 DNA reads TGTGCCAGCAGCTTAGATCTGTACCAAGAGACCCAGTACTTC.

The rearrangement links TRBV4-1 to TRBJ1-3; D unresolved. Germline assignment: CDR1 MGHRA and CDR2 YSYEKL. V lost 5 bases and J 0 bases, leaving 11 bases between the germline ends. This CDR3 contains 15 residues. The DNA for the CDR3 is TGCGCCAGCAGCTACGAGCCCAACTCTGGAAACACCATATATTTT. Residues: CASSYEPNSGNTIYF.

The chain employs TRBV5-5 and TRBJ2-5; 8 bases line up with TRBD1. Trimming at V came to 2 bases and at J to 4 bases, leaving 16 bases not matched to a gene. This CDR3 is built from 18 residues. Germline V gene lookup returns CDR1 SGHKS and CDR2 YYEKEE (reference sequence). In nucleotides, the CDR3 is TGTGCCAGCAGCTTAACACTAACGGACAGGGTAATTGGAGAGACCCAGTACTTC. It specifies CASSLTLTDRVIGETQYF.

This chain uses TRBV6-2 or TRBV6-3 with TRBJ2-3, with D tentatively TRBD2 (5 bases). The ends were cut back, 3 bases at V and 6 bases at J, with 19 bases in the middle. Germline V gene lookup returns CDR1 MNHEY and CDR2 SVGEGT. This CDR3 is 16 amino acids long. CDR3 sequence (DNA): TGTGCCAGCAGTTATGATCGAGGGATCCTTACCGATACGCAGTATTTT. Amino acids: CASSYDRGILTDTQYF.

The CDR3 DNA reads as TGTGCCAGCAGTGAATTAGGACTAGCGGGAGGTGGGCTAGTTTCCTACGAGCAGTACTTC. This encodes CASSELGLAGGGLVSYEQYF. V and J are TRBV6-1 and TRBJ2-7, with 14 bases matching TRBD2. Germline CDR1 is MNHNS and CDR2 is SASEGT. V lost 2 bases, J lost 1 base, and 13 bases stayed unmatched. CDR3 size: 20 residues.

The chain joins TRBV4-1 to TRBJ2-1, with 11 positions matching TRBD2. Germline CDR1 is MGHRA and CDR2 is YSYEKL. This CDR3 spans 17 amino acids. With 4 bases clipped from V and 6 bases from J, the junction kept 11 bases outside the gene matches. The CDR3 is CASSLRLTSGMGNEQFF. The CDR3 DNA is TGCGCCAGCAGCCTCCGACTGACTAGCGGGATGGGCAATGAGCAGTTCTTC.

This clone came up a few times. This chain links TRBV12-3 or TRBV12-4 with TRBJ2-7, with D possibly TRBD2 on 6 matching bases. The CDR3 is made up of 13 amino acids. V dropped 8 bases and J dropped 4 bases, with 15 bases sitting between them. The CDR3, as DNA: TGTGCCAGCTGTCAGTTGGGAGGTTACGAGCAGTACTTC. It encodes CASCQLGGYEQYF.

The genes are TRBV6-1 and TRBJ1-6, with a weak D call TRBD1 (5 bases). The CDR3 runs 17 residues. Germline CDR1 is MNHNS and CDR2 is SASEGT. The germline V and J ends were trimmed by 3 bases and 8 bases, with 20 bases remaining between them. CDR3 nucleotide sequence: TGTGCCAGCAGTGATATGCCGGTTCCACAGACAGATTCACCCCTCCACTTT. Encoded protein: CASSDMPVPQTDSPLHF.

The chain has TRBV19 and TRBJ2-3; 16 bases fit TRBD2. This CDR3 has 19 amino acids. J lost 4 bases, V lost 0 bases, and 7 bases had no gene match. CDR1 is LNHDA, CDR2 SQIVND, per germline (reference sequence). CDR3 nucleotides: TGTGCCAGTAGTATAGAAGGGACTAGCGGGAGGGCCGGGTCAGATACGCAGTATTTT. This translates into CASSIEGTSGRAGSDTQYF.

Here the CDR3 reads CASSPLRRTSMNTEAFF. The CDR3 DNA reads TGTGCCAGCAGCCCCCTACGCCGGACAAGCATGAACACTGAAGCTTTCTTT. This rearrangement joins TRBV28 to TRBJ1-1, with D perhaps TRBD1 (5 bases). Germline values: CDR1 MDHEN, CDR2 SYDVKM. V dropped 6 bases and J dropped 0 bases, with 20 bases sitting between them. The CDR3 length is 17 residues. Full variable domain (remainder filled in from reference TRBV28 and TRBJ1-1): DVKVTQSSRYLVKRTGEKVFLECVQDMDHENMFWYRQDPGLGLRLIYFSYDVKMKEKGDIPEGYSVSREKKERFSLILESASTNQTSMYLCASSPLRRTSMNTEAFFGQGTRLTVV.

V and J are TRBV27 and TRBJ2-3, with D perhaps matching TRBD2 (6 bases). The germline V and J ends were trimmed by 0 bases and 5 bases, with 18 bases remaining between them. Germline V gene sequence: CDR1 MNHEY, CDR2 SMNVEV (reference sequence). This CDR3 contains 17 residues. CDR3 in amino acids: CASSLSGEVSRGDTQYF. The CDR3 bases are TGTGCCAGCAGTTTATCGGGGGAGGTTTCAAGGGGAGATACGCAGTATTTT.

J is TRBJ1-2 and V is TRBV11-2, with D possibly matching TRBD1 (6 bases). Trimming pared 3 bases from V and 8 bases from J, leaving 25 bases between. CDR3 length: 17 residues. CDR1 is SGHAT and CDR2 is FQNNGV in the germline V gene. As DNA, the CDR3 is TGTGCCAGCAGCTTCCGCGAGCGGGACATAAGTACGGAGGGCTACACCTTC. Translation gives CASSFRERDISTEGYTF.